These 26 T cell receptor beta chains were all obtained from the same sample, sequenced in a study of cytomegalovirus exposure and HLA in healthy donors. Sequenced by immunoSEQ multiplex PCR; TCRdb stores in-frame clones only, minus some. The data contain 260,000 or so clones, less than 95% of them singletons. Sequencing input: PBMCs. These receptors were obtained from a woman in her thirties in good health and CMV-seronegative.

This clone appeared once. The chain has TRBV7-9 and TRBJ2-3; weak D call: TRBD1 (5 bases). CDR1 SEHNR and CDR2 FQNEAQ come from the germline V gene (reference sequence). This CDR3 is 15 amino acids long. Trimming took 5 bases from V and 0 from J, leaving 12 bases between them. CDR3: CASSRTNPSTDTQYF. The CDR3 DNA reads as TGTGCCAGCAGCCGGACAAACCCTAGCACAGATACGCAGTATTTT.

The chain uses TRBV7-2 and TRBJ2-7, with 8 positions matching TRBD2. Trimming cost V 1 base and J 0 bases; bases outside gene matches: 2. Germline V lookup: CDR1 SGHTA, CDR2 FQGNSA. The CDR3 length is 15 residues. The CDR3 reads CASSLDSGTSYEQYF. CDR3 coding DNA: TGTGCCAGCAGCTTAGATAGCGGGACCTCCTACGAGCAGTACTTC.

About this clone: One junction end does not reproduce the germline sequence, and a read error may be involved. The CDR3 nucleotides read TGTGCCCCATTTAGGGGGACTAGCGGGCCGGGAAGGTTC. Translating gives CAPFRGTSGPGRF. This chain links TRBV30 with TRBJ2-4, with 12 bases aligning to TRBD2. The CDR3 runs to 13 residues. Germline CDR1 and CDR2: GTSNPN and SVGIG (reference sequence).

This sequence joins TRBV18 and TRBJ2-5; 8 nucleotides match TRBD1. CDR1 and CDR2 (germline): KGHSH, LQKENI. Trimming cost V 8 bases and J 5 bases; bases outside gene matches: 7. The CDR3 loop spans 13 amino acids. The CDR3 coding sequence is TGTGCCAGCACACACAGGGGGTTGGAGACCCAGTACTTC. Encoded protein: CASTHRGLETQYF.

This clone occurred a few times. This chain joins TRBV25-1 and TRBJ2-7; possibly TRBD1 for D (6 bases). The germline gives CDR1 MGHDK, CDR2 SYGVNS. Trimming took 6 bases from V and 5 from J, leaving 8 bases between them. There are 11 residues in the CDR3. The CDR3 DNA sequence: TGTGCCAGCAGCGGACAGAACGAGCAGTACTTC. Protein product: CASSGQNEQYF.

The rearrangement uses TRBV6-1 and TRBJ2-1; the D is unclear. Germline V gene sequence: CDR1 MNHNS, CDR2 SASEGT. The CDR3 consists of 16 residues. The ends were cut back, 3 bases at V and 0 bases at J, with 12 bases in the middle. The DNA for the CDR3 is TGTGCCAGCAGTGAGTGGCAGACGAGCTCCTACAATGAGCAGTTCTTC. Residues: CASSEWQTSSYNEQFF.

The V and J genes are TRBV28 and TRBJ1-5; D possibly corresponds to TRBD1 (6 bases). The CDR3 length is 15 residues. The germline V and J ends were trimmed by 5 bases and 9 bases, with 20 bases remaining between them. The germline CDR1 and CDR2 sequences are MDHEN and SYDVKM. The CDR3 nucleotides are TGTGCCAGCAGTCCAAACGACAGGATTGGACTGCCCCAGCATTTT. Translation: CASSPNDRIGLPQHF.

The chain combines TRBV5-4 with TRBJ2-7; D might be TRBD2 (5 bases). The CDR3 runs to 14 residues. From germline, CDR1 is SGHNT and CDR2 YYREEE (reference sequence). Trimming took 7 bases from V and 0 from J, leaving 14 bases between them. The DNA for the CDR3 is TGTGCCAGCTCCCTCGAGGGAACCTCCTACGAGCAGTACTTC. This encodes CASSLEGTSYEQYF.

This clone showed up just once. The rearrangement joins TRBV27 to TRBJ2-1; D is uncertain. The germline gives CDR1 MNHEY, CDR2 SMNVEV (reference sequence). The V gene lost 6 bases and the J gene lost 7 bases, with 13 bases spanning the gap. CDR3 length: 13 residues. The CDR3: CASSVPYRNEQFF. In DNA form, the CDR3 reads TGTGCCAGCAGCGTACCCTATAGAAATGAGCAGTTCTTC.

The V gene is TRBV6-5, the J gene TRBJ2-5, with 7 bases fitting TRBD2. J gave up 5 bases and V 4 bases, and 10 bases lay outside the gene matches. This CDR3 comprises 15 residues. The V gene's germline CDR1 is MNHEY and CDR2 SVGAGI. CDR3 protein: CASSWSGREKETQYF. DNA for the CDR3: TGTGCCAGCAGTTGGTCAGGGCGGGAGAAGGAGACCCAGTACTTC.

The V call is TRBV18, the J call TRBJ1-5; D is unclear. The CDR3 consists of 13 residues. V was pared by 3 bases and J by 6 bases, with 9 bases between. Germline CDR1 reads KGHSH; CDR2 reads LQKENI. In nucleotides, the CDR3 is TGTGCCAGCTCACCTCTGAGGGCTCAGCCCCAGCATTTT. Translated, it gives CASSPLRAQPQHF.

This clone was observed once. The rearrangement links TRBV5-1 to TRBJ1-4, with 7 bases identical to TRBD1. The J segment lost 8 bases and the V segment lost 0 bases, leaving 13 bases of the junction unmatched. The germline gives CDR1 SGHRS, CDR2 YFSETQ. This CDR3 spans 17 amino acids. In DNA form, the CDR3 reads TGCGCCAGCAGCTTGGGACTCAGGGGGAGGATGGAAGAAAAACTGTTTTTT. Residues: CASSLGLRGRMEEKLFF.

The rearrangement links TRBV18 to TRBJ2-7; 11 bases line up with TRBD1. CDR3 length equals 15 residues. CDR1 and CDR2 (germline): KGHSH, LQKENI. V trimming: 6 bases; J trimming: 5 bases; junction bases outside the gene matches: 9. In nucleotides, the CDR3 is TGTGCCAGCTCGACGGGACAGGGGGGAATCGACGAGCAGTACTTC. The encoded protein is CASSTGQGGIDEQYF.

CDR3 bases: TGTGCCAGCAGCCAAACAGGGGGCTCCTACAATGAGCAGTTCTTC. It specifies CASSQTGGSYNEQFF. V usage is TRBV14 and J usage is TRBJ2-1; 8 bases line up with TRBD1. V shed 2 bases, J shed 0 bases, and the junction held 0 bases outside the gene matches. Per the germline V gene, CDR1 is SGHDN and CDR2 is FVKESK. The CDR3 sequence is 15 residues long.

This chain links TRBV2 with TRBJ2-1; TRBD1 aligns across 9 bases. CDR1 is SNHLY and CDR2 is FYNNEI in the germline V gene. CDR3 size: 17 residues. The V gene end was trimmed by 4 bases and the J gene end by 4 bases; junction bases not matched to a gene: 11. CDR3 residues: CASSGGPGQGVYNEQFF. In DNA form, the CDR3 reads TGTGCCAGCAGTGGGGGACCGGGACAGGGCGTATACAATGAGCAGTTCTTC.

The chain joins TRBV18 to TRBJ2-2, with TRBD1 matching over 8 bases. This CDR3 has 15 amino acids. Germline V gives CDR1 KGHSH, CDR2 LQKENI. Losses at the gene ends were 3 bases for V and 3 bases for J; bases not matched to a gene: 3. CDR3 sequence: CASSPSTGDTGELFF. The CDR3, as DNA: TGTGCCAGCTCACCTTCGACAGGGGACACCGGGGAGCTGTTTTTT.

This sequence joins TRBV27 and TRBJ1-2, with 9 bases that match TRBD1. The CDR3 contains 13 residues. Looked up from germline, CDR1 is MNHEY and CDR2 is SMNVEV (reference sequence). Trimming cost V 5 bases and J 7 bases; bases outside gene matches: 5. The CDR3 sequence: CASSPWDRAGYTF. DNA of the CDR3: TGTGCCAGCAGTCCATGGGACAGGGCTGGCTACACCTTC.

The CDR3 loop reads CASSLTGEVTDTQYF. As DNA, the CDR3 is TGTGCCAGCAGCTTAACGGGAGAGGTCACAGATACGCAGTATTTT. The V call is TRBV7-3, the J call TRBJ2-3; a weak D match, TRBD2 (5 bases). Trimming cost V 0 bases and J 2 bases, with 9 bases left between them. The CDR3 extends over 15 amino acids. Germline assignment: CDR1 SGHTA and CDR2 FQGTGA.

The chain has TRBV5-1 and TRBJ2-7; TRBD2 might be the D (5 bases). CDR1 is SGHRS and CDR2 is YFSETQ in the germline V gene. The CDR3 sequence is 15 residues long. V dropped 0 bases and J dropped 2 bases, with 12 bases sitting between them. CDR3 sequence: CASSLVPGKTYEQYF. The CDR3 nucleotides are TGCGCCAGCAGCTTGGTGCCGGGGAAGACCTACGAGCAGTACTTC. Complete variable domain (other parts from reference TRBV5-1 and TRBJ2-7): KAGVTQTPRYLIKTRGQQVTLSCSPISGHRSVSWYQQTPGQGLQFLFEYFSETQRNKGNFPGRFSGRQFSNSRSEMNVSTLELGDSALYLCASSLVPGKTYEQYFGPGTRLTVT.

The J gene is TRBJ2-1, the V gene TRBV6-1; tentative D call: TRBD2 (6 bases). Germline CDR1 and CDR2: MNHNS and SASEGT. This CDR3 comprises 16 residues. Between the trimmed V and J ends, which lost 2 bases and 3 bases, there was a span of 14 bases. The CDR3 DNA follows: TGTGCCAGCAGTGAATTCGGGGACTTGATCTACAATGAGCAGTTCTTC. This gives the protein CASSEFGDLIYNEQFF.

This clone appeared a few times. This sequence joins TRBV7-9 and TRBJ1-1; D ambiguous. Germline values: CDR1 SEHNR, CDR2 FQNEAQ (reference sequence). Trimming removed 4 bases at V and 5 bases at J, with 11 bases between. This CDR3 is built from 13 residues. The CDR3 DNA is TGTGCCAGCAGCTCCCAAGGACGGACTGAAGCTTTCTTT. Protein sequence: CASSSQGRTEAFF.

The CDR3, as DNA: TGTGCCAGCAGCTCTCGGGGGGTTTCCCTCTCCTACGAGCAGTACTTC. Protein sequence: CASSSRGVSLSYEQYF. V usage is TRBV5-6 and J usage is TRBJ2-7; 7 nucleotides line up with TRBD2. CDR3 length: 16 residues. The V segment lost 3 bases and the J segment 0 bases; nucleotides outside the gene matches: 9. Germline CDR1 and CDR2: SGHDT and YYEEEE.

V and J are TRBV4-1 and TRBJ2-7; D possibly corresponds to TRBD2 (6 bases). This CDR3 region has 16 residues. CDR1 MGHRA and CDR2 YSYEKL come from the germline V gene. V lost 3 bases and J 0 bases, leaving 15 bases between the germline ends. The CDR3 here is CASSQPPSGPSYEQYF. The CDR3 nucleotides are TGCGCCAGCAGCCAGCCCCCCAGCGGGCCCTCCTACGAGCAGTACTTC.

This clone came up a few times. The same CDR3 is also encoded by other DNA sequences in this sample. The V and J genes are TRBV11-2 and TRBJ2-7; D is uncertain. CDR1 is SGHAT, CDR2 FQNNGV, per germline. V shed 5 bases and J shed 2 bases, with 4 bases lying between them. The CDR3 covers 11 residues. CDR3 sequence: CASSVTYEQYF. Here the CDR3 DNA reads TGTGCCAGCAGCGTAACCTACGAGCAGTACTTC.

The chain couples TRBV9 to TRBJ2-2, with 7 bases fitting TRBD2. This CDR3 has 17 amino acids. Germline CDR1 SGDLS, CDR2 YYNGEE. V gave up 4 bases and J gave up 5 bases; unmatched junction bases: 14. The CDR3 DNA follows: TGTGCCAGCAGCCCCAGAAGCGGGGTGACCGCGACCGGGGAGCTGTTTTTT. Protein sequence: CASSPRSGVTATGELFF.

The chain uses TRBV27 and TRBJ2-2, with 10 nucleotides matching TRBD1. This CDR3 region has 15 residues. CDR1 is MNHEY and CDR2 is SMNVEV in the germline V gene (reference sequence). The trim removed 2 bases at V and 5 bases at J, leaving 2 bases unmatched. The CDR3 DNA is TGTGCCAGCAGTTTAGTGGGACAGGGGACCGGGGAGCTGTTTTTT. It translates to CASSLVGQGTGELFF.